One and the same sample provided the 11 T cell receptor beta chains below, sequenced in a study of cytomegalovirus exposure and HLA in healthy donors. Vbeta (60) and Jbeta (13) primers were used in the PCR. Repertoires were generated with immunoSEQ multiplex PCR, while TCRdb's copy carries only in-frame clones and drops some. In the table there are more than 150,000 clones, around 80% of which are singletons. What was sequenced was PBMCs. The source of these receptors is a woman in her thirties or forties in good health and CMV-seropositive.

This clone was counted once. Written as DNA, the CDR3 is TGTGCCAGCAGCGGTCGACTAGCGGAAGGTAGGGAGCAGTACTTC. It codes for CASSGRLAEGREQYF. The rearrangement links TRBV7-8 to TRBJ2-7; 9 positions agree with TRBD2. J lost 7 bases, V lost 5 bases, and 12 bases had no gene match. CDR1 is SGHVS and CDR2 is FQNEAQ in the germline V gene. The CDR3 contains 15 residues.

This clone has only a few counts. This chain links TRBV1 with TRBJ2-2; the D call of TRBD2 is as the table states it, not checked on the DNA. TRBV1 is flagged as a pseudogene. CDR3 length equals 15 residues. The CDR3 protein is CTSNSGTRNTGELFF. The CDR3 DNA sequence: TGCACCAGCAACTCGGGGACTAGGAACACCGGGGAGCTGTTTTTT.

The chain uses TRBV5-1 and TRBJ2-1; 8 bases match TRBD2. Germline-derived CDR1 and CDR2 are SGHRS and YFSETQ. V lost 4 bases to trimming and J lost 7 bases; unmatched junction nucleotides: 10. The CDR3 is 15 residues long. CDR3 DNA: TGCGCCAGCAGCGTTAGCGGGAACCTTGAGAATGAGCAGTTCTTC. Its translation: CASSVSGNLENEQFF.

This chain links TRBV28 with TRBJ2-1; 11 bases are shared with TRBD2. Germline assignment: CDR1 MDHEN and CDR2 SYDVKM. This CDR3 is built from 14 residues. With V trimmed by 6 bases and J by 10 bases, 8 bases remained unmatched. The CDR3 region is CASRGSGREEEQFF. For the CDR3, the DNA is TGTGCCAGCAGGGGTAGCGGGAGGGAAGAAGAGCAGTTCTTC.

Only a few counts were recorded for this clone. Different DNA sequences within this sample yield the same CDR3. J is TRBJ1-6 and V is TRBV19, with 7 bases aligning to TRBD1. This CDR3 contains 13 residues. The germline V gene encodes CDR1 LNHDA and CDR2 SQIVND (reference sequence). J gave up 7 bases and V 5 bases, and 2 bases lay outside the gene matches. The CDR3 here is CASSQDRNSPLHF. Here the CDR3 DNA reads TGTGCCAGTAGTCAGGACAGGAATTCACCCCTCCACTTT.

This clone was seen a few times. The V and J genes are TRBV11-2 and TRBJ1-1, with D perhaps matching TRBD1 (6 bases). Trimming stripped 1 base from V and 4 bases from J, with 7 bases between. The CDR3 is 13 residues long. Germline V lookup: CDR1 SGHAT, CDR2 FQNNGV. The CDR3 sequence: CASSLARGTEAFF. The DNA for the CDR3 is TGTGCCAGCAGCTTAGCCAGGGGCACTGAAGCTTTCTTT.

J is TRBJ1-1 and V is TRBV6-6; 8 nucleotides agree with TRBD1. Trimming removed 6 bases from V and 4 bases from J; junction bases left unmatched: 10. The germline gives CDR1 MNHNY, CDR2 SVGAGI (reference sequence). This CDR3 is built from 15 residues. The CDR3 here is CASSVLQGAVTEAFF. CDR3 sequence (DNA): TGTGCCAGCAGCGTACTTCAGGGGGCTGTCACTGAAGCTTTCTTT.

Here the CDR3 DNA reads TGTGCCAGCAGCCCTAGCGGGAGGGGAGAGACCCAGTACTTC. As protein: CASSPSGRGETQYF. This chain joins TRBV7-3 and TRBJ2-5, with 12 bases that match TRBD2. The CDR3 totals 14 residues. CDR1 is SGHTA, CDR2 FQGTGA, per germline. V lost 5 bases to trimming and J lost 4 bases; unmatched junction nucleotides: 2.

The chain has TRBV14 and TRBJ2-7; D is undetermined. This CDR3 spans 13 amino acids. Germline CDR1 is SGHDN and CDR2 is FVKESK. Trimming left V 3 bases short and J 3 bases short, with 9 bases between. In DNA form, the CDR3 reads TGTGCCAGCAGCCATCCACTAAGCTACGAGCAGTACTTC. Translation: CASSHPLSYEQYF.

This clone was detected only once. This chain uses TRBV5-1 with TRBJ2-7; 11 bases are a match to TRBD2. The junction had 9 bases not matched to a gene; V was cut back by 5 bases and J by 2 bases. The CDR3 has 16 residues. Germline lookup yields CDR1 SGHRS and CDR2 YFSETQ. The CDR3 DNA reads as TGCGCCAGCAGGTGGACTAGCGGGCCGACTCCCTACGAGCAGTACTTC. Translating gives CASRWTSGPTPYEQYF.

CDR3 protein: CASSNRRSPGNTIYF. CDR3 bases: TGTGCCAGCAGTAACAGGAGAAGCCCTGGAAACACCATATATTTT. The V and J genes are TRBV6-5 and TRBJ1-3; possibly TRBD1 for D (5 bases). This CDR3 has 15 amino acids. The germline V gene has CDR1 MNHEY and CDR2 SVGAGI. V was clipped by 5 bases and J by 2 bases, with 13 bases between them.